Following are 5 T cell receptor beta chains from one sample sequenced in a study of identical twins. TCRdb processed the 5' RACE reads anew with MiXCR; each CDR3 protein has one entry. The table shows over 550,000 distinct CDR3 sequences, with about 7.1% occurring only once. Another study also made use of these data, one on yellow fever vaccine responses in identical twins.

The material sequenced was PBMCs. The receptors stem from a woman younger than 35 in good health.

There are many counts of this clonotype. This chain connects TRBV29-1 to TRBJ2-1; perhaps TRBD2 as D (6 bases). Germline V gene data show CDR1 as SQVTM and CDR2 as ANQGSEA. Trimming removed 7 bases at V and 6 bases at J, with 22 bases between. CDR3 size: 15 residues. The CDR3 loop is CSDKGGIIGGNEQFF. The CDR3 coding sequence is TGCAGCGACAAAGGAGGCATCATCGGGGGCAATGAGCAGTTCTTC.

CDR3 nucleotides: TGCAGTGCCGAAAACCCCGGGGGTAACAATGAGCAGTTCTTC. Its protein is CSAENPGGNNEQFF. The chain is built from TRBV20-1 and TRBJ2-1; weak D call: TRBD2 (6 bases). CDR3 length: 14 residues. Trimming shortened V by 6 bases and J by 5 bases, and 17 bases separated the two germline ends. Germline V gives CDR1 DFQATT, CDR2 SNEGSKA (reference sequence).

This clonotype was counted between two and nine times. The CDR3 loop reads CSAPDRVKPYNEQFF. The CDR3 nucleotides read TGCAGTGCTCCCGACAGGGTGAAACCTTACAATGAGCAGTTCTTC. V and J are TRBV20-1 and TRBJ2-1; 7 bases line up with TRBD1. The germline CDR1 and CDR2 sequences are DFQATT and SNEGSKA (reference sequence). The CDR3 contains 15 residues. The trim removed 5 bases at V and 4 bases at J, leaving 11 bases unmatched.

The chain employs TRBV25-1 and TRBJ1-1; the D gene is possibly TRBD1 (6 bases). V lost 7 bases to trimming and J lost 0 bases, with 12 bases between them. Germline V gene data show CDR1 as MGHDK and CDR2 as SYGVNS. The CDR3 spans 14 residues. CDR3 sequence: CASMGGLLNTEAFF. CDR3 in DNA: TGTGCCAGCATGGGGGGGCTGTTGAACACTGAAGCTTTCTTT.

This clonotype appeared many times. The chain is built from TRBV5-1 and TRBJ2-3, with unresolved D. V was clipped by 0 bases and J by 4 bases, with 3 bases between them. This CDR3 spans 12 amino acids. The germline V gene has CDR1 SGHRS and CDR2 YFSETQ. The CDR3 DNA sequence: TGCGCCAGCAGCTTGGGCGCAGATACGCAGTATTTT. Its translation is CASSLGADTQYF. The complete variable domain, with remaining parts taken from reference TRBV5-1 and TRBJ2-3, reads KAGVTQTPRYLIKTRGQQVTLSCSPISGHRSVSWYQQTPGQGLQFLFEYFSETQRNKGNFPGRFSGRQFSNSRSEMNVSTLELGDSALYLCASSLGADTQYFGPGTRLTVL.